This T cell receptor (beta chain) was observed in a study of cytomegalovirus exposure and HLA in healthy donors. Germline V CDR1 and CDR2: SEHNR, FQNEAQ (reference sequence). This CDR3 has 14 residues. V was clipped by 5 bases and J by 3 bases, with 14 bases between them. This clone was counted once. PCR primers comprised 60 Vbeta and 13 Jbeta primers. Data came from immunoSEQ multiplex PCR; TCRdb stores just in-frame clones and leaves some out. The profile shows 150,000 to 200,000 clones, 75% to 85% of them singletons. The chain links TRBV7-9 to TRBJ2-7; D might be TRBD1 (6 bases). Sequenced sample: PBMCs. This clonotype was sampled from a boy under 18 in good health and CMV-seronegative. CDR3 sequence reads: CASSRETGFYEQYF. CDR3 in DNA: TGTGCCAGCAGCCGAGAAACAGGGTTCTACGAGCAGTACTTC.